Detailed here is one T cell receptor (beta chain). What it binds is not known. Unique molecular identifiers were attached to individual cDNA molecules. TCRdb used MiXCR to reprocess the 5' RACE reads, holding one entry per CDR3 protein. Here the sample spans under 85,000 distinct CDR3 sequences, roughly an eighth being singletons. V trimming: 7 bases; J trimming: 4 bases; junction bases outside the gene matches: 6. The germline CDR1 and CDR2 sequences are SQVTM and ANQGSEA. CDR3 length: 12 residues. The source of the sample is a study of early T cells in non-severe SARS-CoV-2 infection. Overall study: With bulk RNA from unsorted whole blood as input, sequencing yielded unpaired chains.

Broader study findings: Comparison of clonotypes with VDJdb favored anti-spike CD8 responses while missing private and CD4 specificities.

This TCR came from an adult who was a healthcare worker with PCR-confirmed SARS-CoV-2 infection or an uninfected control (not recorded which). The chain links TRBV29-1 to TRBJ1-2; 7 bases line up with TRBD1. The specimen sequenced was whole blood. The CDR3 region is CSAIGGPYGYTF. As DNA, the CDR3 is TGCAGCGCCATAGGGGGCCCCTATGGCTACACCTTC.